The subject of this entry is one T cell receptor (beta chain). Its antigen remains unknown. Generated by immunoSEQ multiplex PCR, the TCRdb table keeps only in-frame clones and is missing some. Among 330,000 or so clones, roughly two thirds were seen once, and the ten largest hold about 6.7%. The sample comes from a study of cytotoxic CD8 clonotypes in ibrutinib-treated CLL. The study's findings and limits: Baseline-level clonality went beyond age-matched healthy donors and moved in step with circulating CD8+ T-cell counts.

Sequences were derived from PBMCs, sampled after 36 months of ibrutinib treatment. This clonotype originated in a human donor with chronic lymphocytic leukemia.

Here the CDR3 DNA reads TGTGCCAGCAGCTTGGGGACTAAGAACACCGGGGAGCTGTTTTTT. This sequence encodes CASSLGTKNTGELFF. This chain joins TRBV7-9 and TRBJ2-2; TRBD2 agrees at 7 bases. The CDR3 has 15 residues. With 3 bases clipped from V and 1 base from J, the junction kept 2 bases outside the gene matches. Germline V gene lookup returns CDR1 SEHNR and CDR2 FQNEAQ (reference sequence).